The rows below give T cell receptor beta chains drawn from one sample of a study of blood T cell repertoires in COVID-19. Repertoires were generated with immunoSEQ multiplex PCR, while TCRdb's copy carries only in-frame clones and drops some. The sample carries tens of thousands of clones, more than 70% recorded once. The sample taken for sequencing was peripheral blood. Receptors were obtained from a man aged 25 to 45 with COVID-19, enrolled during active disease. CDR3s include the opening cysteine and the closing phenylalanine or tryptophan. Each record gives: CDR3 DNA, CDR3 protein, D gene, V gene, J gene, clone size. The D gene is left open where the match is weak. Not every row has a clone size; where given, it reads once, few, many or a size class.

CDR3 DNA: TGTGCCAGCAGCCTGGGGGACAGGGAAATTCGGGGCTACACCTTC
CDR3 protein: CASSLGDREIRGYTF
D gene: TRBD1
V gene: TRBV7-9
J gene: TRBJ1-2
clone size: few

CDR3 DNA: TGTGCCAGCAGCCCCGGAGCGGGGTATGGAGATACGCAGTATTTT
CDR3 protein: CASSPGAGYGDTQYF
D gene: TRBD2
V gene: TRBV7-2
J gene: TRBJ2-3
clone size: .

CDR3 DNA: TGTGCCAGCAGAGGGGGGGCAGTTGAAGCTTTCTTT
CDR3 protein: CASRGGAVEAFF
D gene: .
V gene: TRBV27
J gene: TRBJ1-1
clone size: once

CDR3 DNA: TGTGCCAGCAGCCCTAAATCCGAGTTAAATGAAAAACTGTTTTTT
CDR3 protein: CASSPKSELNEKLFF
D gene: .
V gene: TRBV28
J gene: TRBJ1-4
clone size: .

CDR3 DNA: TGTGCCAGCAGTGAAGGAACAGGGGGCGTTCAGCCCCAGCATTTT
CDR3 protein: CASSEGTGGVQPQHF
D gene: TRBD1
V gene: TRBV6-1
J gene: TRBJ1-5
clone size: .

CDR3 DNA: TGTGCCAGCCGATCACTGTTGGAGCCACACAATGAGCAGTTCTTC
CDR3 protein: CASRSLLEPHNEQFF
D gene: .
V gene: TRBV2
J gene: TRBJ2-1
clone size: .

CDR3 DNA: TGTGCCAGCAGCTTGGGGGTGACAGGGGAAGGAGAGTTGTACTTC
CDR3 protein: CASSLGVTGEGELYF
D gene: TRBD1
V gene: TRBV5-6
J gene: TRBJ2-7
clone size: few

CDR3 DNA: TGTGCCAGCAGCTTAGCGCTCGGGAATCCCACCGGGGAGCTGTTTTTT
CDR3 protein: CASSLALGNPTGELFF
D gene: .
V gene: TRBV7-6
J gene: TRBJ2-2
clone size: .

CDR3 DNA: TGTGCCAGCAGCGTCCGGGACAGGGGGCATTTCAAAAACATTCAGTACTTC
CDR3 protein: CASSVRDRGHFKNIQYF
D gene: TRBD1
V gene: TRBV7-2
J gene: TRBJ2-4
clone size: .

CDR3 DNA: TGTGCCTGGAAAACGGTGAATAATTCACCCCTCCACTTT
CDR3 protein: CAWKTVNNSPLHF
D gene: .
V gene: TRBV30
J gene: TRBJ1-6
clone size: .

CDR3 DNA: TGTGCCAGCAGTTACTTCCTAGCCGGGACAGGGTCCTACAATGAGCAGTTCTTC
CDR3 protein: CASSYFLAGTGSYNEQFF
D gene: TRBD1
V gene: TRBV28
J gene: TRBJ2-1
clone size: .

CDR3 DNA: TGTGCCAGCAGTGATAACAGTAACTCTGGGGCCAACGTCCTGACTTTC
CDR3 protein: CASSDNSNSGANVLTF
D gene: .
V gene: TRBV6-4
J gene: TRBJ2-6
clone size: .